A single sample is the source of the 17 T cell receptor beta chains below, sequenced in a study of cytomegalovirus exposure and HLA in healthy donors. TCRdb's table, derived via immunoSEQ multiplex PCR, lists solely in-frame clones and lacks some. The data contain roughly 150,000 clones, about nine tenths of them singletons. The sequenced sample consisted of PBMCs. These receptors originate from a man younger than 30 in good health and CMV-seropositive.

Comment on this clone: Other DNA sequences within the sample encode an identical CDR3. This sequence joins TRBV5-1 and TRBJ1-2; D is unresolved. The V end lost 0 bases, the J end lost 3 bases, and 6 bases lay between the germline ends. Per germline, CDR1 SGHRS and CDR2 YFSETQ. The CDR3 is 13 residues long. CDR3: CASSLGQDYGYTF. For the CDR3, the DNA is TGCGCCAGCAGCTTGGGCCAGGACTATGGCTACACCTTC.

In DNA form, the CDR3 reads TGTGCCAGCAGCTCAACGATTCTTGCGAGGGAAATACCCCAGTACTTC. It is translated as CASSSTILAREIPQYF. The chain recombines TRBV7-2 with TRBJ2-5; tentative D call: TRBD2 (5 bases). Germline lookup yields CDR1 SGHTA and CDR2 FQGNSA. This CDR3 contains 16 residues. The V gene lost 4 bases and the J gene lost 9 bases, with 24 bases spanning the gap.

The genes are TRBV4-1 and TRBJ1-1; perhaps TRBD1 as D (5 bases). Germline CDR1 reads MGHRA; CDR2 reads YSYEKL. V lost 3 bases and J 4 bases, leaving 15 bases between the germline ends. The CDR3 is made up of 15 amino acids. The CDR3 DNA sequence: TGCGCCAGCAGCCACTTCCCCAGGGTCAGCACTGAAGCTTTCTTT. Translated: CASSHFPRVSTEAFF.

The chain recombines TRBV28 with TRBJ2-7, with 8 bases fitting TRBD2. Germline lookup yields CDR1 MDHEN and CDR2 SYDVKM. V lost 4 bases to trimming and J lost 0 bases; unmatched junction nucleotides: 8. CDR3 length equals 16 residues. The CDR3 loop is CASSSFSGVLSYEQYF. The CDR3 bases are TGTGCCAGCAGTTCCTTTAGCGGGGTACTCTCCTACGAGCAGTACTTC.

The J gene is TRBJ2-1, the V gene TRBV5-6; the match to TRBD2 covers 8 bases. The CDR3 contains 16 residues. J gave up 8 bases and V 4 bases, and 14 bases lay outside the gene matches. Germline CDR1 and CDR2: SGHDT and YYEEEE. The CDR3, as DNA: TGTGCCAGCAGCCTGCAGGGGAGCGGGAGTAGGCATGAGCAGTTCTTC. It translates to CASSLQGSGSRHEQFF. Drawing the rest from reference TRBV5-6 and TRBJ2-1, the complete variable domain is DAGVTQSPTHLIKTRGQQVTLRCSPKSGHDTVSWYQQALGQGPQFIFQYYEEEERQRGNFPDRFSGHQFPNYSSELNVNALLLGDSALYLCASSLQGSGSRHEQFFGPGTRLTVL.

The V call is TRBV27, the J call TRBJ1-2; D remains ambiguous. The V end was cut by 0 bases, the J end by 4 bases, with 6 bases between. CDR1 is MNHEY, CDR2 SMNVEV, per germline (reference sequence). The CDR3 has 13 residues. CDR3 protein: CASSLSFGYGYTF. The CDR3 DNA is TGTGCCAGCAGTTTATCTTTCGGCTATGGCTACACCTTC.

The CDR3 region has the DNA TGTGCCAGCAGCTCTGGGACAGGGAGATACGAGCAGTACTTC. This translates into CASSSGTGRYEQYF. The chain carries TRBV11-2 and TRBJ2-7; 9 bases align to TRBD1. This CDR3 contains 14 residues. V trimming: 4 bases; J trimming: 4 bases; junction bases outside the gene matches: 5. Per the germline V gene, CDR1 is SGHAT and CDR2 is FQNNGV. Combining the CDR3 with reference TRBV11-2 and TRBJ2-7 gives the whole variable domain EAGVAQSPRYKIIEKRQSVAFWCNPISGHATLYWYQQILGQGPKLLIQFQNNGVVDDSQLPKDRFSAERLKGVDSTLKIQPAKLEDSAVYLCASSSGTGRYEQYFGPGTRLTVT.

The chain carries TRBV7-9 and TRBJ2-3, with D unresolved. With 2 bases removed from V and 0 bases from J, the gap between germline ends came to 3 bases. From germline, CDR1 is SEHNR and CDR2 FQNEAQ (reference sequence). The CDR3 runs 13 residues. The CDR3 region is CASSLPSTDTQYF. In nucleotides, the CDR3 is TGTGCCAGCAGCTTACCTAGCACAGATACGCAGTATTTT.

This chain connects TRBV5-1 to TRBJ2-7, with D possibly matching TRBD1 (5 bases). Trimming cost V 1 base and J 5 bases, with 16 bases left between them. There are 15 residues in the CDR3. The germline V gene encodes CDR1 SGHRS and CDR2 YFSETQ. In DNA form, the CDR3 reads TGCGCCAGCAGCTTGCCCCAGGGTCCCATCCACGAGCAGTACTTC. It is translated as CASSLPQGPIHEQYF.

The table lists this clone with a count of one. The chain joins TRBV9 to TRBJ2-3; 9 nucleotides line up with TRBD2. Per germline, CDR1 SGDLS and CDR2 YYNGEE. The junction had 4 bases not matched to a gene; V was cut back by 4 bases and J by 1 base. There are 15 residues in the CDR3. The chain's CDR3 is CASSPIAGGTDTQYF. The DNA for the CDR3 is TGTGCCAGCAGCCCTATAGCGGGAGGCACAGATACGCAGTATTTT.

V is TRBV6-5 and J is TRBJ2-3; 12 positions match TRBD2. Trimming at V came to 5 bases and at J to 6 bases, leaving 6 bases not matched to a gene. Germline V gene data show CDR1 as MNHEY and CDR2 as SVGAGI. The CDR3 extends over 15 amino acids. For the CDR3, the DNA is TGTGCCAGCAGTCGAAGACTAGCGGGAGCGGATACGCAGTATTTT. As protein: CASSRRLAGADTQYF.

For the CDR3, the DNA is TGTGCCAGCTCTCGTACCAAGGGGGTTGAGGATACGCAGTATTTT. It translates to CASSRTKGVEDTQYF. The chain has TRBV18 and TRBJ2-3; TRBD1 might be the D (6 bases). This CDR3 is 15 amino acids long. Germline CDR1 is KGHSH and CDR2 is LQKENI. V dropped 6 bases and J dropped 6 bases, with 19 bases sitting between them.

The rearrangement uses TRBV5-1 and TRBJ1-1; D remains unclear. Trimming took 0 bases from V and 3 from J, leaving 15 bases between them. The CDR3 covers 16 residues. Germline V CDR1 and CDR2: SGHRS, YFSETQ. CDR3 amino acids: CASSLAPGRTHTEAFF. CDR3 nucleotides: TGCGCCAGCAGCTTGGCCCCGGGGAGGACCCACACTGAAGCTTTCTTT.

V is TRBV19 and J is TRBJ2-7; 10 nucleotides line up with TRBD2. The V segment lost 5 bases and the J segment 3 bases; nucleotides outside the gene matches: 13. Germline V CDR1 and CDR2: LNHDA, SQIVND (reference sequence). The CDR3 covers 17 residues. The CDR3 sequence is CASSGGLWTSGNYEQYF. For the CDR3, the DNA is TGTGCCAGTAGTGGAGGACTCTGGACTAGCGGTAACTACGAGCAGTACTTC.

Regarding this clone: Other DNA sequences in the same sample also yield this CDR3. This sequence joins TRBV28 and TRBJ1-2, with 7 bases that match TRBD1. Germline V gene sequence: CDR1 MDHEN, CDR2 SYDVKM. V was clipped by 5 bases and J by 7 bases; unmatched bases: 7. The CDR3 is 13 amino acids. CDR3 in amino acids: CASSSGQERGYTF. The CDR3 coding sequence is TGTGCCAGCAGTAGTGGACAGGAGCGTGGCTACACCTTC.

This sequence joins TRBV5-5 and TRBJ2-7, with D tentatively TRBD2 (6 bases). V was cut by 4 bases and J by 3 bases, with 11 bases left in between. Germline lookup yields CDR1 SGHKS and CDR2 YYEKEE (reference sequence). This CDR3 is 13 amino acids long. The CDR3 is CASSPRLVYEQYF. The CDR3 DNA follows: TGTGCCAGCAGCCCCCGACTAGTCTACGAGCAGTACTTC.

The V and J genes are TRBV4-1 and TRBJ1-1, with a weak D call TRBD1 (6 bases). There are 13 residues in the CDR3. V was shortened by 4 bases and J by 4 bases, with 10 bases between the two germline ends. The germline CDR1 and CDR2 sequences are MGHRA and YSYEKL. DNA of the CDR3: TGCGCCAGCAGCCTAACAGGGATCACTGAAGCTTTCTTT. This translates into CASSLTGITEAFF.